The next 20 T cell receptor beta chains were all read from a single sample in a study of Ad26.COV2.S vaccination and SARS-CoV-2 variants. Treatment meaning: about 20 received Ad26.COV2.S at low or high dose, single or two shots; several received placebo; per-sample allocation not given. Samples were taken on day 63 after the first vaccine or placebo injection. Profiling relied on immunoSEQ multiplex PCR, and the TCRdb table lists in-frame clones only, not all of them. The sample contains 350,000 to 400,000 clones, approximately 91% of which appear only once. The source was peripheral blood, collected in a trial of Ad26.COV2.S vaccine versus placebo. The receptors were sampled from a person aged 18-65 years who received the Ad26.COV2.S COVID-19 vaccine or a placebo.

This clone occurred a few times. This chain connects TRBV29-1 to TRBJ1-3, with TRBD1 identical over 7 bases. Germline V gene data show CDR1 as SQVTM and CDR2 as ANQGSEA. The CDR3 is 14 amino acids. V gave up 4 bases and J gave up 0 bases; unmatched junction bases: 3. CDR3 sequence reads: CSVGSGGSGNTIYF. The DNA of the CDR3 is TGCAGCGTTGGGTCAGGGGGCTCTGGAAACACCATATATTTT.

CDR3 residues: CATRPKSGRSNEQFF. The CDR3 region has the DNA TGTGCCACCCGTCCAAAAAGCGGGAGGAGCAATGAGCAGTTCTTC. The rearrangement joins TRBV24-1 to TRBJ2-1; 9 positions match TRBD2. This CDR3 comprises 15 residues. Trimming removed 9 bases from V and 6 bases from J; junction bases left unmatched: 11. Germline lookup yields CDR1 KGHDR and CDR2 SFDVKD.

V usage is TRBV6-6 and J usage is TRBJ2-3, with TRBD1 matching over 10 bases. The V gene's germline CDR1 is MNHNY and CDR2 SVGAGI (reference sequence). Unmatched junction bases numbered 6, after V lost 6 bases and J lost 3 bases. The CDR3 totals 15 residues. As DNA, the CDR3 is TGTGCCAGCAGGGTCCGGGACAGGGGAACAGATACGCAGTATTTT. Translation gives CASRVRDRGTDTQYF.

This chain joins TRBV11-3 and TRBJ2-3; D is uncertain. The CDR3 loop spans 12 amino acids. Germline V gene lookup returns CDR1 SGHNT and CDR2 YENEEA. V lost 7 bases and J 4 bases, leaving 9 bases between the germline ends. The CDR3 DNA sequence: TGTGCCAGCACCCAACGTGCAGATACGCAGTATTTT. Its protein product is CASTQRADTQYF.

The gene calls are TRBV19 and TRBJ1-5; 9 bases map to TRBD1. V trimming: 8 bases; J trimming: 0 bases; junction bases outside the gene matches: 14. CDR1 and CDR2 (germline): LNHDA, SQIVND (reference sequence). The CDR3 contains 18 residues. This chain's CDR3 is CASAPGQGNGYSNQPQHF. The CDR3, as DNA: TGTGCCAGTGCCCCGGGACAGGGAAACGGTTATAGCAATCAGCCCCAGCATTTT.

This clone was counted a single time. J is TRBJ2-3 and V is TRBV7-7; a weak D match, TRBD1 (7 bases). Per germline, CDR1 SSHAT and CDR2 FNYEAQ (reference sequence). This CDR3 comprises 17 residues. The V gene lost 8 bases and the J gene lost 6 bases, with 27 bases spanning the gap. In DNA, the CDR3 is TGTGCCAGCTCCTTAGGGGTACAGGGGACGGGGAGGGATACGCAGTATTTT. Its protein product is CASSLGVQGTGRDTQYF.

Written as DNA, the CDR3 is TGTGCTAGTGGTGAAACAGGGTCCTCTAACTATGGCTACACCTTC. Protein: CASGETGSSNYGYTF. The rearrangement joins TRBV12-5 to TRBJ1-2, with D possibly TRBD1 on 6 matching bases. V was shortened by 5 bases and J by 0 bases, with 13 bases between the two germline ends. The germline gives CDR1 LGHNT, CDR2 FRNRAP. This CDR3 has 15 residues.

The chain uses TRBV15 and TRBJ2-4; TRBD1 matches 9 bases. CDR3 length: 17 residues. Per the germline V gene, CDR1 is LNHNV and CDR2 is YYDKDF (reference sequence). Trimming cost V 0 bases and J 3 bases; bases outside gene matches: 6. As DNA, the CDR3 is TGTGCCACCAGCAGAGATCCGGGACAGGGTGTCAAAAACATTCAGTACTTC. Its translation is CATSRDPGQGVKNIQYF.

The V and J genes are TRBV9 and TRBJ2-3, with a possible D match to TRBD1 (6 bases). V was pared by 0 bases and J by 6 bases, with 17 bases between. This CDR3 is built from 16 residues. From germline, CDR1 is SGDLS and CDR2 YYNGEE. Here the CDR3 reads CASSVVGHSNQDTQYF. The CDR3 DNA sequence: TGTGCCAGCAGCGTAGTGGGACACTCTAACCAGGATACGCAGTATTTT.

This clone has ten or more counts. The rearrangement joins TRBV12-1 to TRBJ1-2. TRBV12-1 is noted as a pseudogene. The CDR3 has 12 residues. The DNA for the CDR3 is TGTGCCAGCAGCTTGGGACACTATGGCTACACCTTC. The encoded protein is CASSLGHYGYTF.

This clone appeared once. This chain connects TRBV6-6 to TRBJ2-5; 12 bases line up with TRBD2. The ends lost 4 bases at V and 5 bases at J; junction bases unmatched: 2. CDR3 length: 14 residues. Germline V gives CDR1 MNHNY, CDR2 SVGAGI (reference sequence). In DNA form, the CDR3 reads TGTGCCAGCAGTTTGGGGACTAGCGGGGAGACCCAGTACTTC. This encodes CASSLGTSGETQYF.

The chain employs TRBV5-1 and TRBJ2-7; the D gene is possibly TRBD2 (5 bases). The germline CDR1 and CDR2 sequences are SGHRS and YFSETQ. The CDR3 consists of 13 residues. Trimming took 1 base from V and 6 from J, leaving 11 bases between them. The CDR3 spells CASSLWLASEQYF. CDR3 nucleotide sequence: TGCGCCAGCAGCTTGTGGCTAGCCAGCGAGCAGTACTTC.

V is TRBV6-5 and J is TRBJ1-1, with 7 nucleotides matching TRBD1. V shed 5 bases and J 9 bases; nucleotides not matched to a gene: 9. This CDR3 spans 13 amino acids. Germline V gene lookup returns CDR1 MNHEY and CDR2 SVGAGI. The CDR3 DNA follows: TGTGCCAGCAGTAGAACAGGGGTGAGGCAAGCTTTCTTT. Amino acids: CASSRTGVRQAFF.

The V and J genes are TRBV15 and TRBJ2-7; 8 bases line up with TRBD1. CDR3 length: 16 amino acids. The germline gives CDR1 LNHNV, CDR2 YYDKDF (reference sequence). V shed 5 bases, J shed 0 bases, and the junction held 9 bases outside the gene matches. The CDR3 region is CATSRGSTGASYEQYF. The CDR3 region has the DNA TGTGCCACCAGCCGAGGATCGACAGGGGCCTCCTACGAGCAGTACTTC.

This chain joins TRBV7-3 and TRBJ2-7, with D tentatively TRBD2 (6 bases). Germline V lookup: CDR1 SGHTA, CDR2 FQGTGA. The CDR3 is 15 amino acids. Trimming removed 5 bases from V and 0 bases from J, with 14 bases in between. The CDR3, as DNA: TGTGCCAGCAGCCCGTTAGGAGGGAACTCCTACGAGCAGTACTTC. Amino acids: CASSPLGGNSYEQYF. Together with reference TRBV7-3 and TRBJ2-7, the CDR3 gives the full variable domain: GAGVSQTPSNKVTEKGKYVELRCDPISGHTALYWYRQSLGQGPEFLIYFQGTGAADDSGLPNDRFFAVRPEGSVSTLKIQRTERGDSAVYLCASSPLGGNSYEQYFGPGTRLTVT.

The chain carries TRBV5-1 and TRBJ1-2; maybe TRBD1 (6 bases). CDR1 SGHRS and CDR2 YFSETQ come from the germline V gene. Trimming left V 0 bases short and J 1 base short, with 13 bases between. This CDR3 has 16 amino acids. DNA of the CDR3: TGCGCCAGCAGCTTGGCGGGGGGCGAAGGTAACTATGGCTACACCTTC. As protein: CASSLAGGEGNYGYTF.

The CDR3 is CASSDSRQGKQYF. CDR3 coding DNA: TGTGCCAGCAGTGACTCCAGGCAGGGCAAGCAGTATTTT. The chain recombines TRBV6-4 with TRBJ2-3; possible D gene TRBD1, 5 bases. CDR3 length equals 13 residues. Germline CDR1 is MRHNA and CDR2 is SNTAGT. Trimming stripped 0 bases from V and 11 bases from J, with 12 bases between.

This chain links TRBV5-1 with TRBJ2-7, with a weak D call TRBD1 (5 bases). The CDR3 runs 14 residues. Deletions cut 5 bases from V and 0 bases from J, with 12 bases between. The germline V gene has CDR1 SGHRS and CDR2 YFSETQ. For the CDR3, the DNA is TGCGCCAGCAGACCCACGACAGACTCCTACGAGCAGTACTTC. It yields the protein CASRPTTDSYEQYF.

The chain couples TRBV14 to TRBJ1-4; D is possibly TRBD1 (5 bases). The V end was cut by 4 bases, the J end by 7 bases, with 10 bases between. Germline-derived CDR1 and CDR2 are SGHDN and FVKESK. The CDR3 has 13 amino acids. In DNA form, the CDR3 reads TGTGCCAGCAGCCCAGGGACCTTTGAAAAACTGTTTTTT. Amino acid sequence: CASSPGTFEKLFF. Combining the CDR3 with reference TRBV14 and TRBJ1-4 gives the whole variable domain EAGVTQFPSHSVIEKGQTVTLRCDPISGHDNLYWYRRVMGKEIKFLLHFVKESKQDESGMPNNRFLAERTGGTYSTLKVQPAELEDSGVYFCASSPGTFEKLFFGSGTQLSVL.

This chain joins TRBV28 and TRBJ2-3; 9 positions agree with TRBD2. The CDR3 covers 14 residues. In germline, CDR1 is MDHEN, CDR2 SYDVKM. The V gene end was trimmed by 5 bases and the J gene end by 3 bases; junction bases not matched to a gene: 3. CDR3 protein: CASSSGRTTDTQYF. The CDR3, as DNA: TGTGCCAGCAGTAGCGGGAGGACGACAGATACGCAGTATTTT. The full variable domain, in which reference TRBV28 and TRBJ2-3 provide the parts outside the CDR3, is DVKVTQSSRYLVKRTGEKVFLECVQDMDHENMFWYRQDPGLGLRLIYFSYDVKMKEKGDIPEGYSVSREKKERFSLILESASTNQTSMYLCASSSGRTTDTQYFGPGTRLTVL.